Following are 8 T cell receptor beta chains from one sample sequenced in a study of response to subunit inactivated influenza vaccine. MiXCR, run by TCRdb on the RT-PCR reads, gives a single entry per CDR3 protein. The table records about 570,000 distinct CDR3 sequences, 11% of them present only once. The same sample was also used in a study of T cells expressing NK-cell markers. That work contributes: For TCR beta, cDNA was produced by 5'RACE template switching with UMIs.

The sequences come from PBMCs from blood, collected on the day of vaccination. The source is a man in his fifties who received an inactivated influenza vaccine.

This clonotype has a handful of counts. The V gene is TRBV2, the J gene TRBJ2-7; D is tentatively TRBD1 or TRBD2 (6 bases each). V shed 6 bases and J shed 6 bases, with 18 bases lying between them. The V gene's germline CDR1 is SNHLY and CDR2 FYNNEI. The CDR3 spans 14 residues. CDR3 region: CASRRVGRGGEQYF. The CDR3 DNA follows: TGTGCCAGCAGGCGGGTAGGCAGGGGAGGCGAGCAGTACTTC.

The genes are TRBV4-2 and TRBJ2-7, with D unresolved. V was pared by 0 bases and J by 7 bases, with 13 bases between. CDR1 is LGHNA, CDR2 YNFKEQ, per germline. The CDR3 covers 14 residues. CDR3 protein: CASSQDWLAIEQYF. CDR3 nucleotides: TGTGCCAGCAGCCAAGACTGGTTGGCGATTGAGCAGTACTTC.

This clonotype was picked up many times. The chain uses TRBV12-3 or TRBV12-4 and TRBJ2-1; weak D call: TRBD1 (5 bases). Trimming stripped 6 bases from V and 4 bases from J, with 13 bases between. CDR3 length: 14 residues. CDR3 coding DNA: TGTGCCAGCAGCAATCAGGGTCGTTACAATGAGCAGTTCTTC. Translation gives CASSNQGRYNEQFF.

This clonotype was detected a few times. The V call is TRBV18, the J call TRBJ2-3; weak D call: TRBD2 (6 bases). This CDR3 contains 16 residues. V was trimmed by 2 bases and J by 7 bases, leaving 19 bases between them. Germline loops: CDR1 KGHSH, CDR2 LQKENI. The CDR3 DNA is TGTGCCAGCTCACCAGGTCTAGCGCAAAATCAGAATACGCAGTATTTT. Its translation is CASSPGLAQNQNTQYF.

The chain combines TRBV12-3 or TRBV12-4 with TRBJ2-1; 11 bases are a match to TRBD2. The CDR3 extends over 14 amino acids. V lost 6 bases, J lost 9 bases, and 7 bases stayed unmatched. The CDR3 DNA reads TGTGCCAGCAGACTACTAGCGGGAGTTTCTGAGCAGTTCTTC. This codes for CASRLLAGVSEQFF.

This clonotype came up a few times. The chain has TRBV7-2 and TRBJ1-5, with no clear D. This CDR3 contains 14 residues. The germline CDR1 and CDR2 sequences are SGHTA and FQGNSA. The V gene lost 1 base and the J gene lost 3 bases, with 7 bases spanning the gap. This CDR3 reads CASSLGRTNQPQHF. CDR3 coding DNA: TGTGCCAGCAGCTTAGGTAGGACCAATCAGCCCCAGCATTTT.

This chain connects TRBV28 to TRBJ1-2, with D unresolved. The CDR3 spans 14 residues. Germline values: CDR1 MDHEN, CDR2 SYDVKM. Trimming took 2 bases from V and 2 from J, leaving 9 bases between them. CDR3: CASSLVAVNYGYTF. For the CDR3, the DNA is TGTGCCAGCAGTTTAGTCGCAGTAAACTATGGCTACACCTTC.

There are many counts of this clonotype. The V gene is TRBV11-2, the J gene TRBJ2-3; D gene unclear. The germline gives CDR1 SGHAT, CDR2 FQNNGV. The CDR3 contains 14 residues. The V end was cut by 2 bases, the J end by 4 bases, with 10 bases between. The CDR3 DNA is TGTGCCAGCAGCTTACTCGGCTTTGCAGATACGCAGTATTTT. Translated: CASSLLGFADTQYF.